The 28 T cell receptor beta chains in this list originate from one sample, sequenced in a study of blood T cell repertoires in COVID-19. Using immunoSEQ multiplex PCR, the repertoire was profiled, and TCRdb retains in-frame clones only, with some absent. The data contain over 300,000 clones, 90% of them singletons. The source material was peripheral blood. The receptors were gathered from a man aged 18 to 29 with active or convalescent COVID-19.

Comment on this clone: Distinct nucleotide sequences in the sample also encode this CDR3. This chain joins TRBV28 and TRBJ1-5; D is possibly TRBD1 (5 bases). The V end was cut by 7 bases, the J end by 3 bases, with 7 bases between. The CDR3 totals 12 residues. In germline, CDR1 is MDHEN, CDR2 SYDVKM. The CDR3 bases are TGTGCCAGCACAGGGTCCAATCAGCCCCAGCATTTT. Amino acids: CASTGSNQPQHF.

The chain joins TRBV2 to TRBJ2-2; perhaps TRBD1 as D (6 bases). Germline loops: CDR1 SNHLY, CDR2 FYNNEI. The CDR3 extends over 15 amino acids. V lost 7 bases, J lost 0 bases, and 12 bases lay in between. The CDR3 DNA reads as TGTGCCAGCAAGTCCGGGACACCGAACACCGGGGAGCTGTTTTTT. Amino acids: CASKSGTPNTGELFF.

The sample holds a few counts of this clone. The V gene is TRBV11-3, the J gene TRBJ2-2; 8 bases match TRBD2. This CDR3 has 17 residues. V trimming: 6 bases; J trimming: 6 bases; junction bases outside the gene matches: 15. Germline loops: CDR1 SGHNT, CDR2 YENEEA. CDR3 in amino acids: CASSSILRAGESGELFF. The CDR3 coding sequence is TGTGCCAGCAGTTCAATCCTCCGAGCGGGAGAATCCGGGGAGCTGTTTTTT.

The chain uses TRBV27 and TRBJ2-1, with 9 bases matching TRBD2. There are 16 residues in the CDR3. V shed 6 bases and J 6 bases; nucleotides not matched to a gene: 12. Per germline, CDR1 MNHEY and CDR2 SMNVEV (reference sequence). The CDR3 loop is CASSPSGLAGTNEQFF. CDR3 coding DNA: TGTGCCAGCAGCCCCTCGGGGCTAGCGGGGACCAATGAGCAGTTCTTC.

This clone appeared once. The J gene is TRBJ1-6, the V gene TRBV19; 7 positions match TRBD1. The CDR3 extends over 15 amino acids. V lost 1 base and J lost 11; bases outside the gene matches: 8. Germline V gives CDR1 LNHDA, CDR2 SQIVND (reference sequence). As DNA, the CDR3 is TGTGCCAGTAGTATAGGTCCAGGGGGTATGACACCCCTCCACTTT. This encodes CASSIGPGGMTPLHF.

CDR3 amino acids: CASSAQGRRTYDNQPQHF. The CDR3 DNA reads TGTGCCAGTAGTGCCCAGGGCCGACGAACGTATGACAATCAGCCCCAGCATTTT. This sequence joins TRBV19 and TRBJ1-5; TRBD1 might be the D (5 bases). Trimming left V 5 bases short and J 3 bases short, with 23 bases between. Germline values: CDR1 LNHDA, CDR2 SQIVND (reference sequence). This CDR3 region has 18 residues.

The chain has TRBV24-1 and TRBJ1-2; 12 positions agree with TRBD1. Germline V gene sequence: CDR1 KGHDR, CDR2 SFDVKD. This CDR3 region has 15 residues. Trimming removed 4 bases from V and 3 bases from J; junction bases left unmatched: 2. CDR3 DNA sequence: TGTGCCACCAGTGAAGGGACAGGGGGCCACTATGGCTACACCTTC. Translation: CATSEGTGGHYGYTF.

The chain links TRBV4-3 to TRBJ1-2; 8 bases fit TRBD1. V lost 1 base and J lost 8; bases outside the gene matches: 9. Germline values: CDR1 LGHNA, CDR2 YSLEER. This CDR3 is built from 15 residues. Here the CDR3 DNA reads TGCGCCAGCAGCCAAGTTCGAGAGACAGGGGAAGGCTACACCTTC. It is translated as CASSQVRETGEGYTF.

The CDR3 sequence is CATSSGLNTGELFF. CDR3 nucleotide sequence: TGTGCCACCAGTAGCGGGCTGAACACCGGGGAGCTGTTTTTT. The rearrangement joins TRBV24-1 to TRBJ2-2, with D possibly matching TRBD2 (6 bases). V was pared by 6 bases and J by 1 base, with 8 bases between. Per germline, CDR1 KGHDR and CDR2 SFDVKD. The CDR3 is 14 amino acids.

This chain links TRBV29-1 with TRBJ1-2; D gene ambiguous. Germline CDR1 is SQVTM and CDR2 is ANQGSEA. The germline V and J ends were trimmed by 5 bases and 8 bases, with 12 bases remaining between them. The CDR3 loop spans 11 amino acids. CDR3 protein: CSVSDTRGYTF. As DNA, the CDR3 is TGCAGCGTTTCCGACACAAGAGGCTACACCTTC.

V is TRBV25-1 and J is TRBJ1-6; possible D gene TRBD1, 5 bases. The CDR3 has 14 amino acids. Germline CDR1 is MGHDK and CDR2 is SYGVNS. V was clipped by 6 bases and J by 9 bases, with 15 bases between them. For the CDR3, the DNA is TGTGCCAGCAGCGTGGGGCCCGGCGGTTCACCCCTCCACTTT. This gives the protein CASSVGPGGSPLHF.

V is TRBV27 and J is TRBJ1-2; D remains unclear. This CDR3 region has 14 residues. The germline V and J ends were trimmed by 4 bases and 0 bases, with 9 bases remaining between them. The germline V gene has CDR1 MNHEY and CDR2 SMNVEV (reference sequence). CDR3 bases: TGTGCCAGCAGTTCCTCTAAAGCTAACTATGGCTACACCTTC. Its protein product is CASSSSKANYGYTF.

The chain is built from TRBV27 and TRBJ2-7; 12 bases are shared with TRBD2. Germline trimming cut 0 bases from V and 4 bases from J; bases unmatched to any gene: 7. The CDR3 is 17 amino acids. The germline CDR1 and CDR2 sequences are MNHEY and SMNVEV (reference sequence). The CDR3: CASSLSPLAGGLYEQYF. The DNA of the CDR3 is TGTGCCAGCAGTTTATCGCCCCTAGCGGGAGGGTTATACGAGCAGTACTTC.

In DNA form, the CDR3 reads TGCAGCGTTATACAGGGGGCTGTGGCTGAAGCTTTCTTT. Translated, it gives CSVIQGAVAEAFF. The chain carries TRBV29-1 and TRBJ1-1; 9 bases are a match to TRBD1. Per germline, CDR1 SQVTM and CDR2 ANQGSEA. CDR3 length equals 13 residues. The ends lost 5 bases at V and 6 bases at J; junction bases unmatched: 7.

This sequence joins TRBV6-2 or TRBV6-3 and TRBJ1-2, with 7 bases fitting TRBD1. Per germline, CDR1 MNHEY and CDR2 SVGEGT. Trimming took 5 bases from V and 4 from J; bases not matched to a gene: 13. The CDR3 runs to 16 residues. The CDR3 sequence is CASSNGDRVSPYGYTF. CDR3 nucleotide sequence: TGTGCCAGCAGTAACGGCGACAGGGTTAGTCCCTATGGCTACACCTTC.

The V and J genes are TRBV24-1 and TRBJ2-1; 12 nucleotides agree with TRBD2. Trimming removed 9 bases from V and 10 bases from J; junction bases left unmatched: 15. The germline gives CDR1 KGHDR, CDR2 SFDVKD. The CDR3 length is 16 residues. The CDR3 coding sequence is TGTGCCACCGAGATCGGGACTAGCGGGCTGTCGGGAGAGCAGTTCTTC. Protein: CATEIGTSGLSGEQFF.

The chain links TRBV7-2 to TRBJ2-3; the D gene is possibly TRBD1 (5 bases). The length of the CDR3 is 13 residues. Germline-derived CDR1 and CDR2 are SGHTA and FQGNSA. V was pared by 3 bases and J by 5 bases, with 9 bases between. CDR3 sequence reads: CASSFLGEDTQYF. For the CDR3, the DNA is TGTGCCAGCAGCTTTCTAGGGGAAGATACGCAGTATTTT.

CDR3 region: CASSVGGSGANVLTF. The DNA of the CDR3 is TGTGCCAGCAGTGTTGGGGGGTCTGGGGCCAACGTCCTGACTTTC. The chain links TRBV2 to TRBJ2-6; D perhaps matches TRBD2 (6 bases). Germline CDR1 is SNHLY and CDR2 is FYNNEI. V gave up 4 bases and J gave up 1 base, with 8 bases separating them. This CDR3 has 15 residues.

This chain connects TRBV7-3 to TRBJ2-2, with 7 bases aligning to TRBD1. The V gene end was trimmed by 6 bases and the J gene end by 5 bases; junction bases not matched to a gene: 6. The CDR3 spans 14 residues. Germline loops: CDR1 SGHTA, CDR2 FQGTGA. The CDR3 loop reads CASREDRFTGELFF. CDR3 DNA: TGTGCCAGCAGAGAGGACAGGTTTACCGGGGAGCTGTTTTTT.

The genes are TRBV5-1 and TRBJ1-1; D unresolved. Trimming shortened V by 3 bases and J by 1 base, and 7 bases separated the two germline ends. The CDR3 consists of 13 residues. The germline V gene encodes CDR1 SGHRS and CDR2 YFSETQ. CDR3 bases: TGCGCCAGCAGCTGGGCAGCGAACACTGAAGCTTTCTTT. Its protein is CASSWAANTEAFF. The full variable domain, rest sourced from reference TRBV5-1 and TRBJ1-1, is KAGVTQTPRYLIKTRGQQVTLSCSPISGHRSVSWYQQTPGQGLQFLFEYFSETQRNKGNFPGRFSGRQFSNSRSEMNVSTLELGDSALYLCASSWAANTEAFFGQGTRLTVV.

The chain combines TRBV12-3 or TRBV12-4 with TRBJ2-1, with a weak D call TRBD2 (6 bases). The V end lost 6 bases, the J end lost 15 bases, and 18 bases lay between the germline ends. This CDR3 region has 12 residues. The CDR3 spells CASSLLAAYRFF. Written as DNA, the CDR3 is TGTGCCAGCAGCCTACTAGCAGCATATAGGTTCTTC.

The chain links TRBV3-1 (or the pseudogene TRBV3-2) to TRBJ1-4; D perhaps matches TRBD1 (5 bases). The germline V gene encodes CDR1 LGHDT and CDR2 YNNKEL (reference sequence). V dropped 5 bases and J dropped 5 bases, with 9 bases sitting between them. The CDR3 sequence is 13 residues long. CDR3 DNA: TGTGCCAGCAGCTCCCGACAGAATGAAAAACTGTTTTTT. This gives the protein CASSSRQNEKLFF.

This clone showed up just once. The V and J genes are TRBV19 and TRBJ2-1; 8 positions agree with TRBD1. V trimming: 8 bases; J trimming: 3 bases; junction bases outside the gene matches: 3. Germline V CDR1 and CDR2: LNHDA, SQIVND (reference sequence). CDR3 length: 13 amino acids. The CDR3 sequence is CASRGQDYNEQFF. CDR3 DNA: TGTGCCAGTCGGGGACAGGACTACAATGAGCAGTTCTTC.

The chain employs TRBV5-1 and TRBJ2-3; D is undetermined. CDR3 length: 15 amino acids. In germline, CDR1 is SGHRS, CDR2 YFSETQ. With 0 bases removed from V and 2 bases from J, the gap between germline ends came to 10 bases. The CDR3 DNA is TGCGCCAGCAGCTTGGGTGGCAGATCCACAGATACGCAGTATTTT. It codes for CASSLGGRSTDTQYF. Full variable domain (remainder filled in from reference TRBV5-1 and TRBJ2-3): KAGVTQTPRYLIKTRGQQVTLSCSPISGHRSVSWYQQTPGQGLQFLFEYFSETQRNKGNFPGRFSGRQFSNSRSEMNVSTLELGDSALYLCASSLGGRSTDTQYFGPGTRLTVL.

V usage is TRBV28 and J usage is TRBJ1-5, with no clear D. V lost 5 bases and J lost 4, with 15 bases in between. This CDR3 comprises 15 residues. Looked up from germline, CDR1 is MDHEN and CDR2 is SYDVKM. The CDR3 loop reads CASSPLGRSNQPQHF. CDR3 nucleotides: TGTGCCAGCAGTCCCCTAGGTCGCTCAAATCAGCCCCAGCATTTT. Variable domain in full (rest from reference TRBV28 and TRBJ1-5): DVKVTQSSRYLVKRTGEKVFLECVQDMDHENMFWYRQDPGLGLRLIYFSYDVKMKEKGDIPEGYSVSREKKERFSLILESASTNQTSMYLCASSPLGRSNQPQHFGDGTRLSIL.

The CDR3 bases are TGTGCCAGCAGTTTTCGGGTGGTGAAGTCACCCCTCCACTTT. It specifies CASSFRVVKSPLHF. This rearrangement joins TRBV27 to TRBJ1-6; no clear D. Trimming stripped 3 bases from V and 10 bases from J, with 13 bases between. The CDR3 totals 14 residues. Looked up from germline, CDR1 is MNHEY and CDR2 is SMNVEV (reference sequence).

This clone showed up many times. The rearrangement uses TRBV6-5 and TRBJ2-7; maybe TRBD2 (5 bases). Trimming took off 10 bases at V and 2 bases at J, with 15 bases between the two ends. CDR3 length equals 13 residues. Germline V gene lookup returns CDR1 MNHEY and CDR2 SVGAGI. The CDR3 region is CATTRVSPYEQYF. The CDR3 nucleotides are TGTGCCACCACTAGGGTCTCCCCCTACGAGCAGTACTTC.

The chain employs TRBV6-2 or TRBV6-3 and TRBJ1-1, with 8 bases identical to TRBD1. V shed 6 bases, J shed 4 bases, and the junction held 10 bases outside the gene matches. This CDR3 region has 15 residues. Germline CDR1 MNHEY, CDR2 SVGEGT. This CDR3 reads CASSPGQVFSTEAFF. Written as DNA, the CDR3 is TGTGCCAGCAGCCCGGGACAGGTGTTTAGCACTGAAGCTTTCTTT.